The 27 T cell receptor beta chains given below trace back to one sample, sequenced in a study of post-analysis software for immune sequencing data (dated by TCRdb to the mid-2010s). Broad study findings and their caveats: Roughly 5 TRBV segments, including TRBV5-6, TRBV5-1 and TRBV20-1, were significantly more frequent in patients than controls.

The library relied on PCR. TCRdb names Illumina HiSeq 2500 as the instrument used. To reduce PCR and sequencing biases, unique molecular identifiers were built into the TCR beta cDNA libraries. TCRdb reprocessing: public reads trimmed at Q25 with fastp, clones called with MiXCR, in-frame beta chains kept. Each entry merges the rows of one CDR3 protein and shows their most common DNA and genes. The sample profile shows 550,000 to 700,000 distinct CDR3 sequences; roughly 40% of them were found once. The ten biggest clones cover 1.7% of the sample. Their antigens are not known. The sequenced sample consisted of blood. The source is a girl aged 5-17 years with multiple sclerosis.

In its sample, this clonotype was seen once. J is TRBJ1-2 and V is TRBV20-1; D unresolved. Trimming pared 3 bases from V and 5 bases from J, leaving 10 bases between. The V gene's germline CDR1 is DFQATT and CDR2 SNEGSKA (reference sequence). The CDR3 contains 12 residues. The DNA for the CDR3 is TGCAGTGCTAGTGAGGGCCGGTATGGCTACACCTTC. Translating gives CSASEGRYGYTF.

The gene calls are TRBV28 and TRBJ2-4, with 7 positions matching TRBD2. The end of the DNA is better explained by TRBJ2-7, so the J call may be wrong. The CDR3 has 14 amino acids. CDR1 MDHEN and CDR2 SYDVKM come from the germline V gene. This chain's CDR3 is CATGRYGGAYEQYF. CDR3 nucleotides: TGTGCCACCGGGCGATATGGGGGGGCCTACGAGCAGTACTTC.

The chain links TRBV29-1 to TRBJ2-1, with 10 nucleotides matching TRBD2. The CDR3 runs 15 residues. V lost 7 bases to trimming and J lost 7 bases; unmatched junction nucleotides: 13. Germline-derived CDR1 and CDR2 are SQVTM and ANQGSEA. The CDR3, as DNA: TGCAGCGCGGACCTGCTAGCGGGAGAAGGGAATGAGCAGTTCTTC. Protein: CSADLLAGEGNEQFF.

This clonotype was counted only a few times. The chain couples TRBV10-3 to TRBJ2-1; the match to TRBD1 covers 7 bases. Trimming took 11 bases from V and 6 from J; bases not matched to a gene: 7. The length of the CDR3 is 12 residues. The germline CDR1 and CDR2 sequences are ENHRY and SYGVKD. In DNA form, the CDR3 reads TGTGCCCAGGGGGACAACTGCAATGAGCAGTTCTTC. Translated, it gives CAQGDNCNEQFF.

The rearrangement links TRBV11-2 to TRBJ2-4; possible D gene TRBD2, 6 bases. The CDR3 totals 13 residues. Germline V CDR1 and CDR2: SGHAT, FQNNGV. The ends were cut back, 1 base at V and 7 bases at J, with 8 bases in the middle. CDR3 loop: CASSLAGVNIQYF. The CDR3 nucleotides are TGTGCCAGCAGCTTAGCGGGAGTGAACATTCAGTACTTC. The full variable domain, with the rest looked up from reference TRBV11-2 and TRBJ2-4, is EAGVAQSPRYKIIEKRQSVAFWCNPISGHATLYWYQQILGQGPKLLIQFQNNGVVDDSQLPKDRFSAERLKGVDSTLKIQPAKLEDSAVYLCASSLAGVNIQYFGAGTRLSVL.

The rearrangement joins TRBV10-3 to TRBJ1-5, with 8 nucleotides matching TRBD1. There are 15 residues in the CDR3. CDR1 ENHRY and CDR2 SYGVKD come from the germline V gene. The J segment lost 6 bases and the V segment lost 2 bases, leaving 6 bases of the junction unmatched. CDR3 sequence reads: CAISEERTGSQPQHF. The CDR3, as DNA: TGTGCCATCAGTGAGGAGCGGACAGGGTCTCAGCCCCAGCATTTT.

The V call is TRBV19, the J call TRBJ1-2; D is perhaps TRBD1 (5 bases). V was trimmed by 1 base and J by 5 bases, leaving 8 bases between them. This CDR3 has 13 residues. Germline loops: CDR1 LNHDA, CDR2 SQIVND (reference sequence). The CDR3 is CASSIGRDYGYTF. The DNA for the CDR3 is TGTGCCAGTAGTATAGGCAGGGATTATGGCTACACCTTC.

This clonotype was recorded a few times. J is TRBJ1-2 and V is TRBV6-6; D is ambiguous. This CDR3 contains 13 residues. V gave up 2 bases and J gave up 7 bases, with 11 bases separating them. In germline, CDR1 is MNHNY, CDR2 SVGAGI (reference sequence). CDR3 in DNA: TGTGCCAGCAGTTACGGGTTTCGCTCTGGCTACACCTTC. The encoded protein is CASSYGFRSGYTF.

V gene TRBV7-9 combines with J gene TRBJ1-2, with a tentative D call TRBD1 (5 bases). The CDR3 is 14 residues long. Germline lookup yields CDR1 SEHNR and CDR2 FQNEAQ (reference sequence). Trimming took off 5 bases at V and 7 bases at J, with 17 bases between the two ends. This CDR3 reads CASSSGTVVLGYTF. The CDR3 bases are TGTGCCAGCAGCAGTGGGACCGTTGTCCTTGGCTACACCTTC.

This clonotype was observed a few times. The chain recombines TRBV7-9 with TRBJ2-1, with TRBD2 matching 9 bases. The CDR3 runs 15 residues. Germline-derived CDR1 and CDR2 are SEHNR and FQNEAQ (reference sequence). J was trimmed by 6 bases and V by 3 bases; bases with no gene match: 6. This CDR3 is CASSFGASGINEQFF. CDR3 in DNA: TGTGCCAGCAGCTTTGGAGCTAGCGGGATCAATGAGCAGTTCTTC.

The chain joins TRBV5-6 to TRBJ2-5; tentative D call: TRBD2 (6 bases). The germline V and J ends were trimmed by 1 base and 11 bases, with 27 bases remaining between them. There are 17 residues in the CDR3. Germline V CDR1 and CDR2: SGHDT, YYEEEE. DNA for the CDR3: TGTGCCAGCAGCTTGAATGGCGGCCCGGGTTGGTCACGGGAGCAGTACTTC. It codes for CASSLNGGPGWSREQYF.

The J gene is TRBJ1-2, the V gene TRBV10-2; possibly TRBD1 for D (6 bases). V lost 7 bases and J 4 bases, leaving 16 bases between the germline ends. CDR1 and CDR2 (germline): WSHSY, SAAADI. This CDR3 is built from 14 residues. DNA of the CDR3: TGCGCCAGCACGAACAGGGCAGACTTCTATGGCTACACCTTC. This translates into CASTNRADFYGYTF.

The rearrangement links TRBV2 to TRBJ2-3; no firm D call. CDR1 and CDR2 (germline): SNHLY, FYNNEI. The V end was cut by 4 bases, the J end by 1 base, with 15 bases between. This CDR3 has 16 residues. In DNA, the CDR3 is TGTGCCAGCAGTGCTCGACCAGAAACTCGCACAGATACGCAGTATTTT. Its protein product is CASSARPETRTDTQYF.

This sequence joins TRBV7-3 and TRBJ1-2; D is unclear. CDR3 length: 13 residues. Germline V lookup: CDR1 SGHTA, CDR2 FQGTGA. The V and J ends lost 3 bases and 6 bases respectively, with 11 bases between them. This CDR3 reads CASSLGRGDGYTF. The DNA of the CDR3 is TGTGCCAGCAGCTTGGGCCGTGGGGATGGCTACACCTTC.

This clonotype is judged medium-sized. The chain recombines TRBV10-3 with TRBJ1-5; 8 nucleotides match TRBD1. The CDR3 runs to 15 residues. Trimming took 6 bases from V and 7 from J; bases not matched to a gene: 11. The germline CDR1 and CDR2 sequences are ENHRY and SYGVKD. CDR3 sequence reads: CAIRAGGLGDQPQHF. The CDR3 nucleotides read TGTGCCATCAGAGCAGGGGGCTTGGGGGACCAGCCCCAGCATTTT.

CDR3 sequence (DNA): TGTGCCAGCGGGACTAGTCCCTCCTACAATGAGCAGTTCTTC. This sequence encodes CASGTSPSYNEQFF. V gene TRBV7-9 combines with J gene TRBJ2-1; 8 bases map to TRBD2. CDR1 SEHNR and CDR2 FQNEAQ come from the germline V gene (reference sequence). The CDR3 covers 14 residues. Trimming cost V 8 bases and J 0 bases; bases outside gene matches: 3.

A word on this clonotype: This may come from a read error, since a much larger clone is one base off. The CDR3 DNA reads TGTGCCAGCAGCTCAGGGACAGGGGGCGGGAATGAGCAGTTCTTC. Protein product: CASSSGTGGGNEQFF. The chain carries TRBV11-1 and TRBJ2-1; 12 nucleotides agree with TRBD1. The V gene end was trimmed by 4 bases and the J gene end by 7 bases; junction bases not matched to a gene: 5. CDR3 length: 15 amino acids. The V gene's germline CDR1 is SGHAT and CDR2 FQDESV (reference sequence).

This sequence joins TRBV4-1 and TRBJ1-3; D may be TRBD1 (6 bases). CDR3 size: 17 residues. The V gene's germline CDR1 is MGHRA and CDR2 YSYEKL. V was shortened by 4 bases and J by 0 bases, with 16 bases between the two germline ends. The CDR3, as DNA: TGCGCCAGCAGCCCCTTGAGGACAGCGAGCTCTGGAAACACCATATATTTT. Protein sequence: CASSPLRTASSGNTIYF.

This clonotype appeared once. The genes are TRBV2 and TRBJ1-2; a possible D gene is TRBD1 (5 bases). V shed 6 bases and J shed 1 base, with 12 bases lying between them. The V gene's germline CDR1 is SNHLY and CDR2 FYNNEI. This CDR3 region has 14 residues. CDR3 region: CASSRDSLNYGYTF. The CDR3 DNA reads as TGTGCCAGCAGCAGAGACAGCCTTAACTATGGCTACACCTTC.

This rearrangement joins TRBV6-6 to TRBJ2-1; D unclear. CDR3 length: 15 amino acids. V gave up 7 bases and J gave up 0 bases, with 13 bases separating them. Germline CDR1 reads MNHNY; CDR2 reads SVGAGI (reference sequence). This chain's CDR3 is CASIQRVSSYNEQFF. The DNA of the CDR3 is TGTGCCAGCATCCAGCGCGTTAGCTCCTACAATGAGCAGTTCTTC.

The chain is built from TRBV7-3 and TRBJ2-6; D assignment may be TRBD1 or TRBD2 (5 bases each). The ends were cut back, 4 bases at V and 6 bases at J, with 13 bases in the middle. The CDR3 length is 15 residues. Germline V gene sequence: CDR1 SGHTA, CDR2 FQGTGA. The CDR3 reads CASSSPGQEANVLTF. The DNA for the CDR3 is TGTGCCAGCAGCTCTCCGGGGCAGGAGGCCAACGTCCTGACTTTC.

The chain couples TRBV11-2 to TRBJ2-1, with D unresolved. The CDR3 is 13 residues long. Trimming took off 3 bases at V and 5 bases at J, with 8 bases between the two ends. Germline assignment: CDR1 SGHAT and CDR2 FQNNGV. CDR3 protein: CASSFTTDNEQFF. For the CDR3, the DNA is TGTGCCAGCAGCTTCACCACGGACAATGAGCAGTTCTTC. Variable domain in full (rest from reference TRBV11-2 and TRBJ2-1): EAGVAQSPRYKIIEKRQSVAFWCNPISGHATLYWYQQILGQGPKLLIQFQNNGVVDDSQLPKDRFSAERLKGVDSTLKIQPAKLEDSAVYLCASSFTTDNEQFFGPGTRLTVL.

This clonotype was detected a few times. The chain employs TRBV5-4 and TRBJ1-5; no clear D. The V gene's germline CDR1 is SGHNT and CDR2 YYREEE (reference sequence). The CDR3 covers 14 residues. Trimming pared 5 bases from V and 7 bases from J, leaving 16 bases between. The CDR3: CASRSGPGKQPQHF. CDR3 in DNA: TGTGCCAGCAGGAGCGGGCCAGGAAAGCAGCCCCAGCATTTT. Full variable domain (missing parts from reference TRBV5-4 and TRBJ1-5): ETGVTQSPTHLIKTRGQQVTLRCSSQSGHNTVSWYQQALGQGPQFIFQYYREEENGRGNFPPRFSGLQFPNYSSELNVNALELDDSALYLCASRSGPGKQPQHFGDGTRLSIL.

CDR3 bases: TGTGCCAGCAGCTTCAAGCGACTAGCGGGGGGACAGACCCAGTACTTC. This codes for CASSFKRLAGGQTQYF. This rearrangement joins TRBV7-6 to TRBJ2-7; 13 bases are a match to TRBD2. The better agreement between TRBJ2-5 and the DNA end casts doubt on the J call. CDR1 is SGHVS, CDR2 FNYEAQ, per germline. CDR3 size: 16 residues.

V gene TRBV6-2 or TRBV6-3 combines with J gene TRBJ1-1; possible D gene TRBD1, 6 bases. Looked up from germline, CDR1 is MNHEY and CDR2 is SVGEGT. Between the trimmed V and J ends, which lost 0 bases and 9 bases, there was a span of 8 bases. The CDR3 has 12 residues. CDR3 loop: CASSYSGQKAFF. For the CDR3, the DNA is TGTGCCAGCAGTTACTCGGGACAAAAAGCTTTCTTT.

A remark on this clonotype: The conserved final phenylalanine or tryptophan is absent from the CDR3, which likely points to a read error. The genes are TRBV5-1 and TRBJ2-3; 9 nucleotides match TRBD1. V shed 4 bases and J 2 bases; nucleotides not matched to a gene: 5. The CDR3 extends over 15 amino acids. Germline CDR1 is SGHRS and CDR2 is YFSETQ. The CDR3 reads CASSPQGATTDTQYL. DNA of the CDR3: TGCGCCAGCAGCCCACAGGGGGCGACCACAGATACGCAGTATTTG.

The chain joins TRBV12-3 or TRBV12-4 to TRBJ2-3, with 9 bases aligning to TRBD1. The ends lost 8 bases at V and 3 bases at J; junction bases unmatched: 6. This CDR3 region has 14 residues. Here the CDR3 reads CASVRTGATDTQYF. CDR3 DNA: TGTGCCAGCGTACGGACAGGGGCGACAGATACGCAGTATTTT.